One and the same sample provided the 24 T cell receptor beta chains below, sequenced in a study of blood T cell repertoires in COVID-19. Here immunoSEQ multiplex PCR was the method, and the copy in TCRdb shows in-frame clones only, minus some. The profile shows some 14,000 clones, 80% to 90% of them singletons. The sequenced material came from peripheral blood. These receptors were collected from a man in his fifties or sixties with active COVID-19.

This clone appeared a few times. V is TRBV20-1 and J is TRBJ1-2; D is ambiguous. Germline CDR1 and CDR2: DFQATT and SNEGSKA (reference sequence). Trimming removed 3 bases from V and 2 bases from J, with 7 bases in between. This CDR3 is 12 amino acids long. Here the CDR3 reads CSASNQNYGYTF. In DNA, the CDR3 is TGCAGTGCTAGTAACCAGAACTATGGCTACACCTTC.

The rearrangement joins TRBV20-1 to TRBJ2-1; D is perhaps TRBD1 (5 bases). Germline CDR1 DFQATT, CDR2 SNEGSKA (reference sequence). Trimming removed 6 bases at V and 10 bases at J, with 10 bases between. The CDR3 is made up of 10 amino acids. The DNA for the CDR3 is TGCAGTGCCTACAGGTTCGAGCAGTTCTTC. It specifies CSAYRFEQFF.

V and J are TRBV12-5 and TRBJ2-7, with 7 bases aligning to TRBD1. Germline V gives CDR1 LGHNT, CDR2 FRNRAP. CDR3 length: 14 amino acids. Unmatched junction bases numbered 8, after V lost 5 bases and J lost 4 bases. This CDR3 reads CASGPRTGQYEQYF. CDR3 DNA: TGTGCTAGTGGTCCCCGGACAGGACAATACGAGCAGTACTTC.

The chain is built from TRBV27 and TRBJ1-6, with D unresolved. V lost 6 bases and J lost 5, with 8 bases in between. CDR1 MNHEY and CDR2 SMNVEV come from the germline V gene (reference sequence). The length of the CDR3 is 13 residues. The CDR3 region is CASSKLNNSPLHF. The CDR3 coding sequence is TGTGCCAGCAGCAAACTGAATAATTCACCCCTCCACTTT.

The J gene is TRBJ1-5, the V gene TRBV18, with 7 positions matching TRBD1. The CDR3 loop spans 18 amino acids. Germline V gene lookup returns CDR1 KGHSH and CDR2 LQKENI. V was pared by 3 bases and J by 0 bases, with 11 bases of the junction left unmatched. The CDR3 sequence: CASSPKQSGGSSNQPQHF. As DNA, the CDR3 is TGTGCCAGCTCACCGAAGCAGTCAGGGGGAAGTAGCAATCAGCCCCAGCATTTT.

This clone was found once. CDR3 loop: CASSEMVATNEKLFF. CDR3 sequence (DNA): TGTGCCAGCTCAGAGATGGTAGCAACTAATGAAAAACTGTTTTTT. The chain combines TRBV18 with TRBJ1-4; D gene uncertain. The germline V gene has CDR1 KGHSH and CDR2 LQKENI. The CDR3 consists of 15 residues. V lost 5 bases and J 0 bases, leaving 10 bases between the germline ends.

The chain carries TRBV5-6 and TRBJ2-3; 10 bases align to TRBD2. V lost 0 bases, J lost 1 base, and 5 bases stayed unmatched. Germline V gives CDR1 SGHDT, CDR2 YYEEEE. This CDR3 spans 17 amino acids. The CDR3 region has the DNA TGTGCCAGCAGCTTGGCCTCTGGGACTAGCGGCACAGATACGCAGTATTTT. Protein product: CASSLASGTSGTDTQYF. The whole variable domain, remainder taken from reference TRBV5-6 and TRBJ2-3, is DAGVTQSPTHLIKTRGQQVTLRCSPKSGHDTVSWYQQALGQGPQFIFQYYEEEERQRGNFPDRFSGHQFPNYSSELNVNALLLGDSALYLCASSLASGTSGTDTQYFGPGTRLTVL.

The chain carries TRBV7-5 and TRBJ2-1; the D call in the table, TRBD2, was not verified against the DNA. TRBV7-5 is an annotated pseudogene. The CDR3 length is 16 residues. CDR3 bases: TGTGCCAGAAGCCTAGCCCTAGCGGGAGGGCCATATGAGCAGTTCTTC. The encoded protein is CARSLALAGGPYEQFF.

As DNA, the CDR3 is TGTGCCAGCAGGCGCCCCGGACTGACCTACGAGCAGTACTTC. Its translation is CASRRPGLTYEQYF. This chain uses TRBV27 with TRBJ2-7, with D perhaps TRBD2 (5 bases). Germline loops: CDR1 MNHEY, CDR2 SMNVEV (reference sequence). The CDR3 is 14 amino acids. V was cut by 6 bases and J by 2 bases, with 14 bases left in between.

This clone was observed once. This rearrangement joins TRBV18 to TRBJ1-1; the match to TRBD1 covers 8 bases. CDR1 and CDR2 (germline): KGHSH, LQKENI. With V trimmed by 4 bases and J by 5 bases, 6 bases remained unmatched. CDR3 length: 14 amino acids. In nucleotides, the CDR3 is TGTGCCAGCTCACGATTACAGGGGGATACTGAAGCTTTCTTT. This gives the protein CASSRLQGDTEAFF. The variable domain in full, with the rest retrieved from reference TRBV18 and TRBJ1-1, is NAGVMQNPRHLVRRRGQEARLRCSPMKGHSHVYWYRQLPEEGLKFMVYLQKENIIDESGMPKERFSAEFPKEGPSILRIQQVVRGDSAAYFCASSRLQGDTEAFFGQGTRLTVV.

The chain couples TRBV27 to TRBJ2-3, with a tentative D call TRBD1 (5 bases). The germline V gene encodes CDR1 MNHEY and CDR2 SMNVEV (reference sequence). The CDR3 spans 14 residues. V was trimmed by 6 bases and J by 6 bases, leaving 16 bases between them. CDR3 coding DNA: TGTGCCAGCAGAGAAAACAGGTACGAGGATACGCAGTATTTT. This codes for CASRENRYEDTQYF.

The CDR3 coding sequence is TGTGCCAGCAGCCTACTAGCGGGTCTATACAATGAGCAGTTCTTC. Protein: CASSLLAGLYNEQFF. The V gene is TRBV6-6, the J gene TRBJ2-1; 9 bases line up with TRBD2. The V and J ends lost 6 bases and 4 bases, in that order; junction bases with no gene match: 7. CDR1 is MNHNY and CDR2 is SVGAGI in the germline V gene (reference sequence). This CDR3 has 15 residues.

This clone was observed a handful of times. The chain links TRBV5-1 to TRBJ2-1; 7 positions match TRBD2. Germline V lookup: CDR1 SGHRS, CDR2 YFSETQ. The CDR3 extends over 15 amino acids. V gave up 0 bases and J gave up 0 bases; unmatched junction bases: 0. CDR3 sequence reads: CASSLGGSSYNEQFF. The CDR3 DNA reads as TGCGCCAGCAGCTTGGGCGGGAGCTCCTACAATGAGCAGTTCTTC.

This clone was recorded only once. The chain has TRBV19 and TRBJ1-1; D call uncertain. Trimming left V 2 bases short and J 6 bases short, with 10 bases between. Germline V gene data show CDR1 as LNHDA and CDR2 as SQIVND (reference sequence). The CDR3 consists of 13 residues. DNA of the CDR3: TGTGCCAGTAGTATACAGGCGCGCGCTGAAGCTTTCTTT. Its translation: CASSIQARAEAFF.

The chain carries TRBV9 and TRBJ1-1, with a tentative D call TRBD1 (5 bases). The CDR3 covers 16 residues. Germline CDR1 SGDLS, CDR2 YYNGEE. Trimming shortened V by 4 bases and J by 4 bases, and 20 bases separated the two germline ends. In DNA form, the CDR3 reads TGTGCCAGCAGCCCTCATATGGACCCGGGGGGCACTGAAGCTTTCTTT. Protein product: CASSPHMDPGGTEAFF.

This chain joins TRBV9 and TRBJ1-6; 7 positions agree with TRBD1. After removal of 2 bases from V and 7 bases from J, the junction contained 3 bases not matched to a gene. The CDR3 is 14 amino acids. Germline V lookup: CDR1 SGDLS, CDR2 YYNGEE. The CDR3 DNA follows: TGTGCCAGCAGCGTGCAGGGGGACAATTCACCCCTCCACTTT. Protein product: CASSVQGDNSPLHF.

This clone was observed a single time. The chain carries TRBV3-1 (or the pseudogene TRBV3-2) and TRBJ2-1; tentative D call: TRBD1 (6 bases). The CDR3 is 14 amino acids. The ends were cut back, 4 bases at V and 4 bases at J, with 11 bases in the middle. Germline V CDR1 and CDR2: LGHDT, YNNKEL (reference sequence). The CDR3 DNA sequence: TGTGCCAGCAGCCCCCGGACAGCGTACAATGAGCAGTTCTTC. Protein product: CASSPRTAYNEQFF.

This chain joins TRBV5-1 and TRBJ2-2; possible D gene TRBD2, 5 bases. This CDR3 has 16 amino acids. Germline V gene data show CDR1 as SGHRS and CDR2 as YFSETQ. V lost 3 bases to trimming and J lost 2 bases, with 14 bases between them. In nucleotides, the CDR3 is TGCGCCAGCAGCTCCCTCGCGGGCGGTAACACCGGGGAGCTGTTTTTT. This encodes CASSSLAGGNTGELFF. Filled out from reference TRBV5-1 and TRBJ2-2, the complete variable domain reads KAGVTQTPRYLIKTRGQQVTLSCSPISGHRSVSWYQQTPGQGLQFLFEYFSETQRNKGNFPGRFSGRQFSNSRSEMNVSTLELGDSALYLCASSSLAGGNTGELFFGEGSRLTVL.

In its sample, this clone was seen once. V and J are TRBV6-4 and TRBJ2-3; 9 bases line up with TRBD2. The CDR3 totals 15 residues. V lost 6 bases and J lost 0; bases outside the gene matches: 4. The V gene's germline CDR1 is MRHNA and CDR2 SNTAGT. The CDR3 bases are TGTGCCAGCAGCCCTACTAGCGGGAGCACAGATACGCAGTATTTT. Encoded protein: CASSPTSGSTDTQYF.

The rearrangement uses TRBV10-2 and TRBJ1-2; possibly TRBD1 for D (6 bases). This CDR3 contains 15 residues. The germline CDR1 and CDR2 sequences are WSHSY and SAAADI. Trimming took off 8 bases at V and 13 bases at J, with 29 bases between the two ends. This CDR3 reads CASGEIQGLGGGGTF. The CDR3 DNA reads as TGCGCCAGCGGGGAGATACAGGGCCTCGGAGGTGGTGGCACCTTC.

The chain joins TRBV7-3 to TRBJ2-1; 9 bases line up with TRBD2. This CDR3 comprises 15 residues. CDR1 is SGHTA, CDR2 FQGTGA, per germline. After removal of 4 bases from V and 2 bases from J, the junction contained 3 bases not matched to a gene. The CDR3 bases are TGTGCCAGCAGCTCAGCGGGAGGACCCTACAATGAGCAGTTCTTC. Its protein product is CASSSAGGPYNEQFF.

The chain joins TRBV10-1 to TRBJ2-5; no clear D gene. In germline, CDR1 is WNHNN, CDR2 SYGVQD (reference sequence). V lost 5 bases and J lost 2, with 18 bases in between. The CDR3 covers 16 residues. Here the CDR3 reads CASSRLMTCSQETQYF. The CDR3, as DNA: TGCGCCAGCAGTCGTTTAATGACTTGTAGTCAAGAGACCCAGTACTTC.

The V call is TRBV3-1 (or the pseudogene TRBV3-2), the J call TRBJ1-1; D is uncertain. CDR3 length equals 12 residues. Germline CDR1 is LGHDT and CDR2 is YNNKEL (reference sequence). V lost 4 bases and J 2 bases, leaving 5 bases between the germline ends. The DNA of the CDR3 is TGTGCCAGCAGCCTGTCTAACACTGAAGCTTTCTTT. Its translation is CASSLSNTEAFF.

This clone was seen a single time. The CDR3 reads CASSQDRMNTEAFF. CDR3 coding DNA: TGTGCCAGCAGCCAAGACAGGATGAACACTGAAGCTTTCTTT. J is TRBJ1-1 and V is TRBV4-2; D not certain. Trimming removed 0 bases at V and 0 bases at J, with 5 bases between. The CDR3 consists of 14 residues. Per the germline V gene, CDR1 is LGHNA and CDR2 is YNFKEQ.